This TCR beta chain was recorded in a study of cytomegalovirus exposure and HLA in healthy donors. The CDR3 sequence is 14 residues long. Germline loops: CDR1 MNHEY, CDR2 SVGAGI. PCR used 60 Vbeta primers and 13 Jbeta primers. Using immunoSEQ multiplex PCR, the repertoire was profiled, and TCRdb retains in-frame clones only, with some absent. The repertoire holds 150,000 to 200,000 clones, with 65% to 75% as singletons. Turning to this clone: Germline is not matched at one junction end, which may reflect a read error. The same CDR3 also results from other DNA sequences found in this sample.

The receptor was derived from a girl under 18 in good health and CMV-seronegative. The sample consisted of PBMCs. The rearrangement joins TRBV6-5 to TRBJ1-2; 10 bases fit TRBD1. CDR3 sequence: CASSYGDRGYGYTF. In DNA form, the CDR3 reads TGCGCCAGCAGTTACGGGGACAGGGGCTATGGCTACACCTTC.